The sequence of this TCR beta chain was determined in a study of CD8 T cells in Susac syndrome. Note on this clonotype: Its antigen is unidentified.

The CDR3 totals 13 residues. V was trimmed by 0 bases and J by 3 bases, leaving 6 bases between them. From germline, CDR1 is SGHRS and CDR2 YFSETQ. Roughly 0.45 to 1 ug RNA was reverse transcribed with random hexamers. TCRdb independently ran MiXCR on the immunoSEQ multiplex PCR reads; one entry per CDR3 protein. Among 150,000 to 200,000 distinct CDR3 sequences listed, around 94% were seen once. Study-level findings and limits: An acknowledgment was made by the study that its TCR sequencing and HLA analysis involved relatively few individuals.

The sample was CD4+ T cells from PBMCs. The source is a human donor in good health. The chain employs TRBV5-1 and TRBJ1-2; D remains ambiguous. CDR3 bases: TGCGCCAGCAGCTTGGATGGGGACTATGGCTACACCTTC. Encoded protein: CASSLDGDYGYTF.